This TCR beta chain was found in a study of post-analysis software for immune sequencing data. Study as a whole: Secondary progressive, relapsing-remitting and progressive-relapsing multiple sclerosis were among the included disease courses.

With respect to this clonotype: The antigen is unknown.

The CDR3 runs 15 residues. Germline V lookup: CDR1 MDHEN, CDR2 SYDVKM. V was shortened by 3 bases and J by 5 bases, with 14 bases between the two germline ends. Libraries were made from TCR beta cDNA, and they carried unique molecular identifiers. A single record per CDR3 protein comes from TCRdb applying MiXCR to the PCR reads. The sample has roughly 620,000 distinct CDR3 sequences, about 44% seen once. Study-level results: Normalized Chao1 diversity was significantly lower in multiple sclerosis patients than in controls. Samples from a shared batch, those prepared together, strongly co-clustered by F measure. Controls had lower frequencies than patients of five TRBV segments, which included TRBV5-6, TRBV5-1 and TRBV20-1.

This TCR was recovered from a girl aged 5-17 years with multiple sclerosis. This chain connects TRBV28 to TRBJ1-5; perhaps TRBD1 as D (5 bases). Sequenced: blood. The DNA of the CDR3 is TGTGCCAGCAGTTTCGGGCAGGGCGTCCATCAGCCCCAGCATTTT. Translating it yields CASSFGQGVHQPQHF.